Here is one TCR beta chain with its context. Its antigen is unidentified. The PCR made use of 60 Vbeta and 13 Jbeta primers. Sequencing used immunoSEQ multiplex PCR; TCRdb keeps in-frame clones, though not all of them. The table lists 90,000 to 110,000 clones, around 15% of them singletons. Germline CDR1 is SGHRS and CDR2 is YFSETQ. Trimming removed 3 bases at V and 4 bases at J, with 16 bases between. The length of the CDR3 is 16 residues. The entry originates in a study of cytomegalovirus exposure and HLA in healthy donors. Study outcomes and limitations: Accurate prediction of most subjects' HLA-A and HLA-B alleles from TCR beta sequences was reported. Most TCR beta V segments were productive about 87% or about 30% of the time in an earlier analysis.

The receptor was derived from a female donor in good health and CMV-seronegative. The sequenced sample consisted of PBMCs. The chain combines TRBV5-1 with TRBJ1-4; tentatively, D is TRBD1 (6 bases). The CDR3 nucleotides are TGCGCCAGCAGCTGGATCGGACAGACCTTTAATGAAAAACTGTTTTTT. Translated: CASSWIGQTFNEKLFF.